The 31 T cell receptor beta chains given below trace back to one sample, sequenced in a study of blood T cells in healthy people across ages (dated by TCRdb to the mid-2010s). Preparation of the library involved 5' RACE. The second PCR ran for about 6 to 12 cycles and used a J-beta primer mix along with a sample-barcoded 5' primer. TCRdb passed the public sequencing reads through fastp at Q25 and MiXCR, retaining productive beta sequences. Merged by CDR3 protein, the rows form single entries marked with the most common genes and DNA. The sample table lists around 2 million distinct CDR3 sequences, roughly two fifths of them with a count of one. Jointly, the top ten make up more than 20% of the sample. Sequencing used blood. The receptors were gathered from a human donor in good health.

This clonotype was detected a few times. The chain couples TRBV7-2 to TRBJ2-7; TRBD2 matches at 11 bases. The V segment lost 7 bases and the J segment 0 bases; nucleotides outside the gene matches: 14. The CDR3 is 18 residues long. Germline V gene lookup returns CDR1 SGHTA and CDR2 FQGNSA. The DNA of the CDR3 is TGTGCCAGCACCTCCTCTACTAGCGGGGGTGAAAGCTCCTACGAGCAGTACTTC. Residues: CASTSSTSGGESSYEQYF. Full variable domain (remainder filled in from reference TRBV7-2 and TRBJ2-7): GAGVSQSPSNKVTEKGKDVELRCDPISGHTALYWYRQSLGQGLEFLIYFQGNSAPDKSGLPSDRFSAERTGGSVSTLTIQRTQQEDSAVYLCASTSSTSGGESSYEQYFGPGTRLTVT.

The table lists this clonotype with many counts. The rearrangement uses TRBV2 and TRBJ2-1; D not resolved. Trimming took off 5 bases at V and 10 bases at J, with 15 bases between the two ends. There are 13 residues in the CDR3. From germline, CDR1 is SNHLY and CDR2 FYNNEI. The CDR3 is CASSYNFAREQFF. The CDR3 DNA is TGTGCCAGCAGTTACAATTTCGCTAGGGAGCAGTTCTTC.

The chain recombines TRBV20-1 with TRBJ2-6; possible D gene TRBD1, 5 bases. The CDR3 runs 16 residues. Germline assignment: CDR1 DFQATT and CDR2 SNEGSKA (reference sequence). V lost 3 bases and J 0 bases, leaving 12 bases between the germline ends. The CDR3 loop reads CSASQSGLSGANVLTF. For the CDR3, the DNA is TGCAGTGCTAGTCAGTCAGGGCTCTCTGGGGCCAACGTCCTGACTTTC.

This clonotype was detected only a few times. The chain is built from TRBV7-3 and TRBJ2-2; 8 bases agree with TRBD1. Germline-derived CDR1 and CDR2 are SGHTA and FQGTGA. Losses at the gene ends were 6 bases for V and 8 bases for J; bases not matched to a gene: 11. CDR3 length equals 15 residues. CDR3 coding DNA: TGTGCCAGCAGTCAGACCGGGACAGGATCTGGGGAGCTGTTTTTT. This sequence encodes CASSQTGTGSGELFF.

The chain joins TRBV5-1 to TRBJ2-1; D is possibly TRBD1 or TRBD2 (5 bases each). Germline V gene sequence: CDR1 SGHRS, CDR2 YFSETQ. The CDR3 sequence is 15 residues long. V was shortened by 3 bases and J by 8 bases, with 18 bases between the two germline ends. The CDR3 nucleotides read TGCGCCAGCAGCTCCGTCTTGGGTGGGACGGATGAGCAGTTCTTC. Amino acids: CASSSVLGGTDEQFF.

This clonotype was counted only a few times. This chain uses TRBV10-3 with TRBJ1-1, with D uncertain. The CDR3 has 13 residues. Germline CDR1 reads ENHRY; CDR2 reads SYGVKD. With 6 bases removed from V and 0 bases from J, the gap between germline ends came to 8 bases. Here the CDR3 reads CAIRGGLNTEAFF. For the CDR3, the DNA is TGTGCCATCAGGGGAGGGTTGAACACTGAAGCTTTCTTT.

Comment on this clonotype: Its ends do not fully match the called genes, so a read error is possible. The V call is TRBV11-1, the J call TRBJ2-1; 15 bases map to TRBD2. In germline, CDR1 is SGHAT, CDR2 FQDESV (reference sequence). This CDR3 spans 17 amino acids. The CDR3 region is CVSSIRTSGGAHNEQFF. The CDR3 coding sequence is TGTGTCAGCAGCATCCGGACTAGCGGGGGGGCACACAATGAGCAGTTCTTC.

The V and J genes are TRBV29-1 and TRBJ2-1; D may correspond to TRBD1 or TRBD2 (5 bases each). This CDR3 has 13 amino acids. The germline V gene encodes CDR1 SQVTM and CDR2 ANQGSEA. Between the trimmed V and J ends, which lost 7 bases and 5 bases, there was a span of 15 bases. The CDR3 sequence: CSGGKAGNNEQFF. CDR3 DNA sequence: TGCAGCGGGGGGAAAGCAGGGAACAATGAGCAGTTCTTC.

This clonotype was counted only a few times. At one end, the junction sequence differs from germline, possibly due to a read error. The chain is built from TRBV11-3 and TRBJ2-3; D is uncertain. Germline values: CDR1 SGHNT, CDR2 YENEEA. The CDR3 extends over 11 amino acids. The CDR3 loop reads CAGSFWDTQYF. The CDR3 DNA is TGTGCCGGCAGCTTTTGGGATACGCAGTATTTT.

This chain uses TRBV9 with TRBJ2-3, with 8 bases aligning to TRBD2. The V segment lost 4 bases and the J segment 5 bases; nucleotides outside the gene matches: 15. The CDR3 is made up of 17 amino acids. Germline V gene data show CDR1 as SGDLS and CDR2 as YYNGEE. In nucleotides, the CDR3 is TGTGCCAGCAGCCCTCAGACGGCCGGGGGGGCCGGAGATACGCAGTATTTT. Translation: CASSPQTAGGAGDTQYF.

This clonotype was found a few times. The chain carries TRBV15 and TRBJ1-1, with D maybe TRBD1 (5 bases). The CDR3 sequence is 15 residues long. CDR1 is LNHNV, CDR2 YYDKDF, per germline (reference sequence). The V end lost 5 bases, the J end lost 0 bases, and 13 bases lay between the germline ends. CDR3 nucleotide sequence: TGTGCCACCAGCCTGGCGACAGATATGAACACTGAAGCTTTCTTT. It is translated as CATSLATDMNTEAFF.

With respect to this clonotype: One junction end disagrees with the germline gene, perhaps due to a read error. CDR3 sequence reads: CASSSGTGSYDYTF. The CDR3 DNA sequence: TGTGCCAGCAGTTCCGGGACAGGGTCCTATGACTACACCTTC. V usage is TRBV28 and J usage is TRBJ1-2; 9 bases map to TRBD1. The CDR3 covers 14 residues. From germline, CDR1 is MDHEN and CDR2 SYDVKM.

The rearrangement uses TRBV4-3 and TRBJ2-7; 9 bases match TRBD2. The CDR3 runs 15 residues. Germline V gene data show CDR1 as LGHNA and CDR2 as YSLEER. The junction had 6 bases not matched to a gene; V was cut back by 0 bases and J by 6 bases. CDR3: CASSQDIAGDAEQYF. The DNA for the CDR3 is TGCGCCAGCAGCCAAGACATAGCGGGGGACGCCGAGCAGTACTTC.

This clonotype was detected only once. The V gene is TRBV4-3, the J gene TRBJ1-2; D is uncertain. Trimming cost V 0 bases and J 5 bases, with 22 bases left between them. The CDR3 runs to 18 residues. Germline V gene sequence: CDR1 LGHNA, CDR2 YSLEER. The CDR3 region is CASSQEFPRTGILYGYTF. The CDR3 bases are TGCGCCAGCAGCCAAGAGTTTCCCCGGACGGGAATTCTTTATGGCTACACCTTC.

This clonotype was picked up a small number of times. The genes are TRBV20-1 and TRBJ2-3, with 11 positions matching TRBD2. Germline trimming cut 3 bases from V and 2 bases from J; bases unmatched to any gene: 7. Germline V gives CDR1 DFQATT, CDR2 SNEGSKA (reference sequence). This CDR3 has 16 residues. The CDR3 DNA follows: TGCAGTGCTAGGCCTAGCGGGGGGCTGATCACAGATACGCAGTATTTT. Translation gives CSARPSGGLITDTQYF.

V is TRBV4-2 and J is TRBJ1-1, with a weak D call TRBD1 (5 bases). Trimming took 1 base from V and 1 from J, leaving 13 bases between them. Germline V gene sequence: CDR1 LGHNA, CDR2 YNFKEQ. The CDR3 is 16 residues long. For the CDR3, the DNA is TGTGCCAGCAGCCAAGCTATGCCGGGGGAGAACACTGAAGCTTTCTTT. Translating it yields CASSQAMPGENTEAFF.

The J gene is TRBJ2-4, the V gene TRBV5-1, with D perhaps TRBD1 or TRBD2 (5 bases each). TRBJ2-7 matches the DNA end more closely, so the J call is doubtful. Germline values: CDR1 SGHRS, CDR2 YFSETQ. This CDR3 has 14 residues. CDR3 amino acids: CASSRDGTAYEQYF. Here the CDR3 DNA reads TGCGCCAGCAGCAGGGATGGGACCGCCTACGAGCAGTACTTC.

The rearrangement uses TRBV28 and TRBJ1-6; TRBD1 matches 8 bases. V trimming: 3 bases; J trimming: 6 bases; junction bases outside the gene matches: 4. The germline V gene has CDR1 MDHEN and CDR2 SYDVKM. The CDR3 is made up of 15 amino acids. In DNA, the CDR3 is TGTGCCAGCAGTTTCCCGCAGGGGGCTAATTCACCCCTCCACTTT. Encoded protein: CASSFPQGANSPLHF.

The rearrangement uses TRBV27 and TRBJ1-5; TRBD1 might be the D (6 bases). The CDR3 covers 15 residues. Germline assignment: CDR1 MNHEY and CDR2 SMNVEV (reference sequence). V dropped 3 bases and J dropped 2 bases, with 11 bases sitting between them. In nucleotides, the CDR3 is TGTGCCAGCAGTTTGGGCAGGGGTGGCAATCAGCCCCAGCATTTT. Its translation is CASSLGRGGNQPQHF.

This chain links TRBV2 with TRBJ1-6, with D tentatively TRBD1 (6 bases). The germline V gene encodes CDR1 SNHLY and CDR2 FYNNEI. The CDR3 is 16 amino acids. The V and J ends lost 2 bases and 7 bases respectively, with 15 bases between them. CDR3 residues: CASSEQGSGLNSPLHF. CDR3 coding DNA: TGTGCCAGCAGTGAACAGGGGTCTGGCTTAAATTCACCCCTCCACTTT.

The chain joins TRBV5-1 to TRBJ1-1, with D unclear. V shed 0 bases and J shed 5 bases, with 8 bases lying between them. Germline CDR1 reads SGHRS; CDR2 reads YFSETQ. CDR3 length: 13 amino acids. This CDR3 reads CASSLEYGTEAFF. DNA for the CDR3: TGCGCCAGCAGCTTGGAATACGGGACTGAAGCTTTCTTT.

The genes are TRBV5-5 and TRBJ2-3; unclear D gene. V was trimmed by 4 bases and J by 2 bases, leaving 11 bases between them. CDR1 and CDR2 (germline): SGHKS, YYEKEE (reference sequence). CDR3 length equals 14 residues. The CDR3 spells CASSHRAFTDTQYF. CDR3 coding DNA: TGTGCCAGCAGCCATAGGGCCTTCACAGATACGCAGTATTTT.

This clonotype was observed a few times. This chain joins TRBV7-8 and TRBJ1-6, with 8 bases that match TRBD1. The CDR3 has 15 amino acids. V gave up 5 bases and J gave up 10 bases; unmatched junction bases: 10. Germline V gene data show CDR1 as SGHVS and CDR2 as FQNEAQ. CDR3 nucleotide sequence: TGTGCCAGCAGCGTCGACGGGACAGGTGTCTCACCCCTCCACTTT. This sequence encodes CASSVDGTGVSPLHF.

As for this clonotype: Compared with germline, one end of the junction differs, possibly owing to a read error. CDR3 sequence (DNA): TGTGCCATCAGGACAGGGAAGGGCACAGATACGCGGTATTTT. It yields the protein CAIRTGKGTDTRYF. The chain couples TRBV10-3 to TRBJ2-3, with 7 bases that match TRBD1. The CDR3 is 14 residues long. Germline V gene lookup returns CDR1 ENHRY and CDR2 SYGVKD.

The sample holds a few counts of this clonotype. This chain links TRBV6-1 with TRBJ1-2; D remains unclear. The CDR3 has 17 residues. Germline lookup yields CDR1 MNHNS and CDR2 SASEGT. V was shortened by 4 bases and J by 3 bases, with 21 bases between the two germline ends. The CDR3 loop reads CASSGVIPGQRDYGYTF. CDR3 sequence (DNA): TGTGCCAGCAGTGGGGTTATACCGGGCCAAAGGGACTATGGCTACACCTTC.

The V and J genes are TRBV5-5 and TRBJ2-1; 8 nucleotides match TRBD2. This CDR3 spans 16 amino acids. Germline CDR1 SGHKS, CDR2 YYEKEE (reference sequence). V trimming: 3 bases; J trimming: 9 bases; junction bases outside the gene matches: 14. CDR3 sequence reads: CASSSHGLATWGEQFF. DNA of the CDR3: TGTGCCAGCAGCTCTCACGGACTAGCCACCTGGGGTGAGCAGTTCTTC.

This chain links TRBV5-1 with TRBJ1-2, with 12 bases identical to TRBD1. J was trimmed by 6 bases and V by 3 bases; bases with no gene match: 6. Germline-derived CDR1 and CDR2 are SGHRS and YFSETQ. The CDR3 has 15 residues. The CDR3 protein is CASSWGTGGANGYTF. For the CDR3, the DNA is TGCGCCAGCAGCTGGGGGACAGGGGGCGCGAATGGCTACACCTTC.

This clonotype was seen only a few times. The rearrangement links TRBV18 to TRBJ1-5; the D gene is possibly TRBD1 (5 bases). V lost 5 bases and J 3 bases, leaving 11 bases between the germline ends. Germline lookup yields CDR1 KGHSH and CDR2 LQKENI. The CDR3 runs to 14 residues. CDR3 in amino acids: CASSDGASNQPQHF. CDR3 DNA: TGTGCCAGCTCAGACGGGGCATCCAATCAGCCCCAGCATTTT.

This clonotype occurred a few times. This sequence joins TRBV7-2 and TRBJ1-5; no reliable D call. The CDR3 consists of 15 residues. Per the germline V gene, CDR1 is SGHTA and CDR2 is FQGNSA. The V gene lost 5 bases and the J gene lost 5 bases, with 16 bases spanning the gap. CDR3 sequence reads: CASSPVTGGDQPQHF. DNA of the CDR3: TGTGCCAGCAGCCCCGTGACGGGAGGCGATCAGCCCCAGCATTTT.

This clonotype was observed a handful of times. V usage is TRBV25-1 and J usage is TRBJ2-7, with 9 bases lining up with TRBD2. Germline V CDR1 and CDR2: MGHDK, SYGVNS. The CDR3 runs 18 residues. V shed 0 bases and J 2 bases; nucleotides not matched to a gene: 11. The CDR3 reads CASSEYLAGAAGTYEQYF. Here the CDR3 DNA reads TGTGCCAGCAGTGAATACTTAGCGGGGGCCGCCGGAACCTACGAGCAGTACTTC.

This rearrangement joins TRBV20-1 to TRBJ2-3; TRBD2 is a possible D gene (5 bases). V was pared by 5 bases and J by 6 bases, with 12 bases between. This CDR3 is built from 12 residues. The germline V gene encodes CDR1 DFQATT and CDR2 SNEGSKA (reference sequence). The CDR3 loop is CSARPQRDTQYF. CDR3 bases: TGCAGTGCTCGACCCCAGCGGGATACGCAGTATTTT.